Listed here are 24 T cell receptor beta chains from one sample, sequenced in a study of OX40 agonist ivuxolimab in advanced cancers. Profiling relied on immunoSEQ multiplex PCR, and the TCRdb table lists in-frame clones only, not all of them. The sample shows 71,000 or so clones, 80% to 90% of them seen only once. The sequences come from CD4+ or CD8+ T cells sorted from blood, collected in a trial of the OX40 agonist ivuxolimab. The receptors stem from an adult with an advanced solid tumor such as melanoma, head and neck, liver or kidney cancer.

The CDR3 nucleotides are TGTGCCAGCAGCCAAGCCCAGGGACAGGGGCTAGGAAACACCATATATTTT. Amino acids: CASSQAQGQGLGNTIYF. The V call is TRBV4-2, the J call TRBJ1-3, with 10 bases fitting TRBD1. Germline V lookup: CDR1 LGHNA, CDR2 YNFKEQ. This CDR3 has 17 amino acids. V trimming: 1 base; J trimming: 4 bases; junction bases outside the gene matches: 7.

This chain joins TRBV29-1 and TRBJ2-1; D ambiguous. The CDR3 spans 12 residues. Germline CDR1 is SQVTM and CDR2 is ANQGSEA. V lost 4 bases and J 9 bases, leaving 13 bases between the germline ends. The chain's CDR3 is CSVVVTAGEQFF. The CDR3 region has the DNA TGCAGCGTTGTAGTAACGGCCGGTGAGCAGTTCTTC.

The CDR3 spells CASSPREVLSGIRAFF. DNA for the CDR3: TGTGCCAGCAGTCCCCGAGAGGTACTGAGTGGTATACGAGCTTTCTTT. The chain has TRBV25-1 and TRBJ1-1, with D uncertain. Germline V lookup: CDR1 MGHDK, CDR2 SYGVNS. The length of the CDR3 is 16 residues. Trimming stripped 5 bases from V and 10 bases from J, with 26 bases between.

The table lists this clone with a few counts. This chain joins TRBV10-2 and TRBJ2-7; TRBD2 agrees at 12 bases. Germline CDR1 WSHSY, CDR2 SAAADI. The ends lost 7 bases at V and 2 bases at J; junction bases unmatched: 6. This CDR3 contains 15 residues. The CDR3 loop is CASKTSGSSTYEQYF. The CDR3 bases are TGCGCCAGCAAGACTAGCGGGAGTTCTACCTACGAGCAGTACTTC.

The chain combines TRBV30 with TRBJ1-1, with unresolved D. CDR1 is GTSNPN, CDR2 SVGIG, per germline (reference sequence). The CDR3 consists of 14 residues. V was pared by 2 bases and J by 0 bases, with 10 bases between. The CDR3 reads CAWSPGWMNTEAFF. DNA for the CDR3: TGTGCCTGGAGTCCGGGGTGGATGAACACTGAAGCTTTCTTT.

This clone was found a few times. The chain has TRBV19 and TRBJ1-2; no firm D call. Per germline, CDR1 LNHDA and CDR2 SQIVND (reference sequence). Trimming cost V 4 bases and J 3 bases, with 6 bases left between them. CDR3 length: 12 residues. The CDR3 is CASSRTDYGYTF. CDR3 DNA sequence: TGTGCCAGTAGTAGAACAGACTATGGCTACACCTTC.

This clone was observed a few times. V and J are TRBV19 and TRBJ1-2, with 10 bases lining up with TRBD1. Unmatched junction bases numbered 7, after V lost 1 base and J lost 8 bases. CDR3 length: 15 amino acids. Germline V gives CDR1 LNHDA, CDR2 SQIVND (reference sequence). For the CDR3, the DNA is TGTGCCAGTAGTATAGGGGGACAGGGGAGGTTCGGCTACACCTTC. This sequence encodes CASSIGGQGRFGYTF.

V and J are TRBV19 and TRBJ1-2; D is ambiguous. CDR1 is LNHDA, CDR2 SQIVND, per germline (reference sequence). Trimming removed 3 bases at V and 2 bases at J, with 7 bases between. There are 13 residues in the CDR3. The CDR3 loop is CASSMTSNYGYTF. In nucleotides, the CDR3 is TGTGCCAGTAGTATGACATCGAACTATGGCTACACCTTC.

A note on this clone: One end of the junction does not line up with germline, which may come from a read error. This rearrangement joins TRBV10-3 to TRBJ2-1; 9 bases match TRBD2. The CDR3 sequence is 16 residues long. The germline V gene encodes CDR1 ENHRY and CDR2 SYGVKD. The CDR3 nucleotides are TGTGCCAGCAGTGACTCAGCTAGCGGGGATCACAATGAGCAGTTCTTC. It is translated as CASSDSASGDHNEQFF.

The chain uses TRBV7-3 and TRBJ2-3, with 9 nucleotides matching TRBD2. There are 15 residues in the CDR3. Germline CDR1 and CDR2: SGHTA and FQGTGA. V lost 2 bases, J lost 4 bases, and 4 bases stayed unmatched. The CDR3 DNA follows: TGTGCCAGCAGCTTAGGCGGGAGGGCCGCAGATACGCAGTATTTT. This gives the protein CASSLGGRAADTQYF.

The rearrangement links TRBV6-5 to TRBJ2-7, with D possibly called TRBD1 or TRBD2 (5 bases each). With 0 bases removed from V and 0 bases from J, the gap between germline ends came to 9 bases. Looked up from germline, CDR1 is MNHEY and CDR2 is SVGAGI. This CDR3 region has 15 residues. Here the CDR3 DNA reads TGTGCCAGCAGTTACTCGGCAGGGAGCTCCTACGAGCAGTACTTC. It specifies CASSYSAGSSYEQYF.

This rearrangement joins TRBV7-3 to TRBJ2-1, with TRBD2 identical over 9 bases. Germline CDR1 and CDR2: SGHTA and FQGTGA. Trimming at V came to 3 bases and at J to 0 bases, leaving 9 bases not matched to a gene. This CDR3 region has 18 residues. This chain's CDR3 is CASSLEASGTSSYNEQFF. CDR3 in DNA: TGTGCCAGCAGCTTGGAGGCTAGCGGGACGAGCTCCTACAATGAGCAGTTCTTC. Using reference TRBV7-3 and TRBJ2-1 for the parts outside the CDR3, the full variable domain is GAGVSQTPSNKVTEKGKYVELRCDPISGHTALYWYRQSLGQGPEFLIYFQGTGAADDSGLPNDRFFAVRPEGSVSTLKIQRTERGDSAVYLCASSLEASGTSSYNEQFFGPGTRLTVL.

This chain links TRBV2 with TRBJ2-1, with D possibly TRBD1 on 6 matching bases. This CDR3 has 13 residues. Trimming left V 4 bases short and J 9 bases short, with 13 bases between. Germline V gives CDR1 SNHLY, CDR2 FYNNEI. CDR3 sequence reads: CASSATTGTEQFF. The CDR3 DNA sequence: TGTGCCAGCAGTGCGACTACAGGGACTGAGCAGTTCTTC.

This clone has just one count. The gene calls are TRBV7-2 and TRBJ2-5, with no clear D. The CDR3 is 11 residues long. CDR1 SGHTA and CDR2 FQGNSA come from the germline V gene. V lost 5 bases to trimming and J lost 1 base, with 2 bases between them. The CDR3 nucleotides read TGTGCCAGCAGCATCCAAGAGACCCAGTACTTC. As protein: CASSIQETQYF.

The chain carries TRBV5-6 and TRBJ2-3; 9 bases agree with TRBD1. The CDR3 is 16 residues long. The V gene end was trimmed by 0 bases and the J gene end by 3 bases; junction bases not matched to a gene: 5. Germline-derived CDR1 and CDR2 are SGHDT and YYEEEE. In DNA form, the CDR3 reads TGTGCCAGCAGCTTGGTGGGGACAGGGTTGACAGATACGCAGTATTTT. Its protein product is CASSLVGTGLTDTQYF.

V gene TRBV7-9 combines with J gene TRBJ2-6, with 7 bases aligning to TRBD1. Trimming at V came to 7 bases and at J to 0 bases, leaving 9 bases not matched to a gene. This CDR3 is built from 17 residues. CDR1 and CDR2 from the germline V gene are SEHNR and FQNEAQ (reference sequence). CDR3 DNA: TGTGCCAGCATTGTGGGACAGAGAAGCTCTGGGGCCAACGTCCTGACTTTC. Translated, it gives CASIVGQRSSGANVLTF. Complete variable domain (other parts from reference TRBV7-9 and TRBJ2-6): DTGVSQNPRHKITKRGQNVTFRCDPISEHNRLYWYRQTLGQGPEFLTYFQNEAQLEKSRLLSDRFSAERPKGSFSTLEIQRTEQGDSAMYLCASIVGQRSSGANVLTFGAGSRLTVL.

J is TRBJ2-2 and V is TRBV10-3; the match to TRBD2 covers 8 bases. Germline values: CDR1 ENHRY, CDR2 SYGVKD. CDR3 size: 15 residues. V lost 5 bases to trimming and J lost 1 base; unmatched junction nucleotides: 3. The CDR3 DNA follows: TGTGCCATCAGTCAGGGACTAGGGAACACCGGGGAGCTGTTTTTT. Translated: CAISQGLGNTGELFF.

This rearrangement joins TRBV6-5 to TRBJ1-1; D is unclear. Germline CDR1 MNHEY, CDR2 SVGAGI. This CDR3 has 13 residues. The V end lost 0 bases, the J end lost 2 bases, and 4 bases lay between the germline ends. CDR3 protein: CASSYSFNTEAFF. For the CDR3, the DNA is TGTGCCAGCAGTTACTCGTTTAACACTGAAGCTTTCTTT.

This sequence joins TRBV5-1 and TRBJ2-5, with D uncertain. Germline-derived CDR1 and CDR2 are SGHRS and YFSETQ. V was trimmed by 2 bases and J by 3 bases, leaving 11 bases between them. The CDR3 runs to 14 residues. DNA for the CDR3: TGCGCCAGCAGCTTTGCCCCAGATGAAGAGACCCAGTACTTC. Protein product: CASSFAPDEETQYF. Full variable domain (remainder filled in from reference TRBV5-1 and TRBJ2-5): KAGVTQTPRYLIKTRGQQVTLSCSPISGHRSVSWYQQTPGQGLQFLFEYFSETQRNKGNFPGRFSGRQFSNSRSEMNVSTLELGDSALYLCASSFAPDEETQYFGPGTRLLVL.

The J gene is TRBJ2-7, the V gene TRBV6-6; D remains ambiguous. The CDR3 totals 13 residues. Per germline, CDR1 MNHNY and CDR2 SVGAGI (reference sequence). Trimming left V 6 bases short and J 2 bases short, with 11 bases between. CDR3 in DNA: TGTGCCAGCAGCCAGGAAATCCCCTACGAGCAGTACTTC. This encodes CASSQEIPYEQYF.

This chain connects TRBV4-1 to TRBJ2-5; possibly TRBD1 for D (6 bases). The CDR3 extends over 17 amino acids. Trimming took off 0 bases at V and 3 bases at J, with 17 bases between the two ends. The germline V gene has CDR1 MGHRA and CDR2 YSYEKL. The CDR3 spells CASSQDGQGSWEETQYF. CDR3 sequence (DNA): TGCGCCAGCAGCCAAGATGGGCAGGGGAGTTGGGAAGAGACCCAGTACTTC.

The chain links TRBV5-1 to TRBJ1-1; 8 bases agree with TRBD1. Unmatched junction bases numbered 9, after V lost 4 bases and J lost 1 base. From germline, CDR1 is SGHRS and CDR2 YFSETQ. The CDR3 is 16 amino acids. The CDR3 nucleotides are TGCGCCAGCAGCCCCGAGGTTACAGGGGGGAACACTGAAGCTTTCTTT. Its translation is CASSPEVTGGNTEAFF.

The rearrangement links TRBV9 to TRBJ2-2; TRBD1 matches at 7 bases. CDR1 and CDR2 from the germline V gene are SGDLS and YYNGEE. The ends lost 3 bases at V and 3 bases at J; junction bases unmatched: 8. This CDR3 spans 16 amino acids. The CDR3 is CASSESRGSYTGELFF. The CDR3 region has the DNA TGTGCCAGCAGCGAATCCAGGGGGTCATACACCGGGGAGCTGTTTTTT.

A remark on this clone: The same CDR3 is also encoded by other DNA sequences in this sample. The chain combines TRBV19 with TRBJ2-5, with D possibly being TRBD1 (5 bases). V was shortened by 1 base and J by 2 bases, with 5 bases between the two germline ends. This CDR3 has 13 residues. Germline V gives CDR1 LNHDA, CDR2 SQIVND (reference sequence). The CDR3 reads CASSIGQQETQYF. The CDR3 DNA reads as TGTGCCAGTAGTATAGGACAGCAAGAGACCCAGTACTTC.